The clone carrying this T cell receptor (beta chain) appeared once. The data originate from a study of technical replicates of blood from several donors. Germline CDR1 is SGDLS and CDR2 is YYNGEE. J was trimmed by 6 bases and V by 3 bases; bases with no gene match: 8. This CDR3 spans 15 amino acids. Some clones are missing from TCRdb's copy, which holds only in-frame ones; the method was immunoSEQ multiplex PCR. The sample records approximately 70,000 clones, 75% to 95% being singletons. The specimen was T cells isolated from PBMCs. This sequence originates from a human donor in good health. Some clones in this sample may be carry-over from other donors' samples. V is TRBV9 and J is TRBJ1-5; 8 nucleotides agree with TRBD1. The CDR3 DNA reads TGTGCCAGCAGCGCCAGTACGGGGACAGGTCAGCCCCAGCATTTT. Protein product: CASSASTGTGQPQHF.